This entry lists 32 T cell receptor beta chains sequenced from one sample in a study of blood T cells in healthy people across ages. A sample-barcoded 5' primer and a J-beta primer mix were used in a second PCR of roughly 7 to 11 cycles. MiXCR was run by TCRdb on the 5' RACE reads, yielding one entry per CDR3 protein. There are 1.5 million to 2 million distinct CDR3 sequences in the sample; approximately 50% occur only once, and 2.1% lies in the top ten. The sequencing input was blood. The receptor source for this set is a woman aged 40-49 years in good health.

The chain has TRBV14 and TRBJ2-5; D perhaps matches TRBD1 (5 bases). The DNA end lines up better with TRBJ2-7; the J call may be wrong. CDR3 size: 15 residues. CDR1 and CDR2 (germline): SGHDN, FVKESK. CDR3 loop: CASSQDYGRVTEQYF. CDR3 DNA sequence: TGTGCCAGCAGCCAAGATTATGGCAGGGTTACCGAGCAGTACTTC.

This clonotype was seen repeatedly, ten times or more. The chain employs TRBV12-3 or TRBV12-4 and TRBJ2-1, with 16 nucleotides matching TRBD2. Unmatched junction bases numbered 12, after V lost 6 bases and J lost 10 bases. The CDR3 has 17 amino acids. The CDR3 loop is CASSSPKGLAGGREQFF. In nucleotides, the CDR3 is TGTGCCAGCAGCAGCCCGAAGGGACTAGCGGGGGGGAGGGAGCAGTTCTTC.

The chain is built from TRBV3-1 and TRBJ2-5, with D possibly being TRBD2 (6 bases). Trimming left V 7 bases short and J 2 bases short, with 29 bases between. This CDR3 is 19 amino acids long. Germline CDR1 is LGHDT and CDR2 is YNNKEL (reference sequence). For the CDR3, the DNA is TGTGCCAGCACCCCCGGGAGACCCACTGAGGCAGGTGAACAAGAGACCCAGTACTTC. Protein product: CASTPGRPTEAGEQETQYF.

The CDR3 DNA reads TGCGCCAGCAGCCAAGATTGGGCTAGCGGGGAAGAGACCCAGTACTTC. Amino acid sequence: CASSQDWASGEETQYF. This chain joins TRBV4-3 and TRBJ2-7; 9 bases line up with TRBD2. The J call may be incorrect, as the DNA end agrees better with TRBJ2-5. The CDR3 covers 16 residues. The germline V gene encodes CDR1 LGHNA and CDR2 YSLEER.

This clonotype was recorded only once. The chain has TRBV7-9 and TRBJ1-1, with D unclear. This CDR3 is 14 amino acids long. CDR1 and CDR2 (germline): SEHNR, FQNEAQ (reference sequence). The V and J ends lost 3 bases and 7 bases respectively, with 15 bases between them. CDR3 bases: TGTGCCAGCAGCTTTGATCGGAAGGATGATGAAGCTTTCTTT. It specifies CASSFDRKDDEAFF. The full variable domain, rest sourced from reference TRBV7-9 and TRBJ1-1, is DTGVSQNPRHKITKRGQNVTFRCDPISEHNRLYWYRQTLGQGPEFLTYFQNEAQLEKSRLLSDRFSAERPKGSFSTLEIQRTEQGDSAMYLCASSFDRKDDEAFFGQGTRLTVV.

The chain links TRBV7-2 to TRBJ2-6; tentatively, D is TRBD1 (6 bases). This CDR3 has 14 residues. Germline V lookup: CDR1 SGHTA, CDR2 FQGNSA. The V and J ends lost 6 bases and 3 bases respectively, with 9 bases between them. The CDR3 sequence: CASRYRDGANVLTF. The CDR3 nucleotides read TGTGCCAGCAGGTACAGGGATGGGGCCAACGTCCTGACTTTC.

V is TRBV24-1 and J is TRBJ1-1; 8 bases match TRBD1. The CDR3 spans 13 residues. Germline CDR1 reads KGHDR; CDR2 reads SFDVKD. The J segment lost 4 bases and the V segment lost 9 bases, leaving 6 bases of the junction unmatched. The CDR3 region is CATGPGGGTEAFF. The CDR3 bases are TGTGCCACCGGGCCAGGGGGCGGCACTGAAGCTTTCTTT.

The chain carries TRBV5-1 and TRBJ2-5; D remains unclear. The ends were cut back, 0 bases at V and 5 bases at J, with 11 bases in the middle. The CDR3 runs 14 residues. Germline V CDR1 and CDR2: SGHRS, YFSETQ. For the CDR3, the DNA is TGCGCCAGCAGCTTGGGCTTAGGATGGGAGACCCAGTACTTC. This encodes CASSLGLGWETQYF. The variable domain in full, with the rest retrieved from reference TRBV5-1 and TRBJ2-5, is KAGVTQTPRYLIKTRGQQVTLSCSPISGHRSVSWYQQTPGQGLQFLFEYFSETQRNKGNFPGRFSGRQFSNSRSEMNVSTLELGDSALYLCASSLGLGWETQYFGPGTRLLVL.

The genes are TRBV27 and TRBJ1-2; 9 positions match TRBD1. CDR3 size: 13 residues. The junction had 6 bases not matched to a gene; V was cut back by 0 bases and J by 13 bases. Germline-derived CDR1 and CDR2 are MNHEY and SMNVEV (reference sequence). CDR3 nucleotides: TGTGCCAGCAGTTTATCGGGACAGGGCCGGAGCACCTTC. It codes for CASSLSGQGRSTF.

This chain links TRBV24-1 with TRBJ2-5; 8 nucleotides line up with TRBD1. With V trimmed by 0 bases and J by 7 bases, 21 bases remained unmatched. Looked up from germline, CDR1 is KGHDR and CDR2 is SFDVKD. There are 20 residues in the CDR3. CDR3 bases: TGTGCCACCAGTGATTTGGGGTCCATGGGCGGACAGGGAATTCTCGGGACCCAGTACTTC. This translates into CATSDLGSMGGQGILGTQYF.

V gene TRBV20-1 combines with J gene TRBJ2-5; 8 nucleotides line up with TRBD2. Trimming took 0 bases from V and 5 from J; bases not matched to a gene: 8. The germline gives CDR1 DFQATT, CDR2 SNEGSKA (reference sequence). The CDR3 consists of 15 residues. CDR3 bases: TGCAGTGCTAGAGACAAGGGACTAGTATCGGAGACCCAGTACTTC. Its translation: CSARDKGLVSETQYF.

The chain couples TRBV28 to TRBJ2-5, with TRBD1 matching 8 bases. Germline V gene lookup returns CDR1 MDHEN and CDR2 SYDVKM. After removal of 7 bases from V and 11 bases from J, the junction contained 18 bases not matched to a gene. The CDR3 extends over 15 amino acids. CDR3 DNA sequence: TGTGCCAGCACCGGGAACAGGGGGATCCCCACTGGGCAGTACTTC. The encoded protein is CASTGNRGIPTGQYF.

As regards this clonotype: Just one base apart from a much larger clone, this may be a read error. The V gene is TRBV27, the J gene TRBJ2-7; TRBD2 matches 12 bases. CDR3 length equals 16 residues. V trimming: 5 bases; J trimming: 7 bases; junction bases outside the gene matches: 12. Germline V gene data show CDR1 as MNHEY and CDR2 as SMNVEV (reference sequence). In DNA, the CDR3 is TGTGCCAGCAGTCCTTCAACTAGCGGGGGGTACAATGAGCAGTACTTC. Translating gives CASSPSTSGGYNEQYF.

The chain uses TRBV21-1 and TRBJ2-7. TRBV21-1 is an annotated pseudogene. CDR3 length: 11 residues. The chain's CDR3 is CASNRVGEQYF. CDR3 coding DNA: TGTGCCAGCAACAGGGTAGGCGAGCAGTACTTC.

This chain connects TRBV20-1 to TRBJ2-1; 9 bases are shared with TRBD1. The CDR3 contains 13 residues. V lost 7 bases, J lost 13 bases, and 14 bases stayed unmatched. Per the germline V gene, CDR1 is DFQATT and CDR2 is SNEGSKA (reference sequence). The CDR3 sequence is CSDTQGAGETQFF. The CDR3 DNA is TGCAGTGATACACAGGGGGCGGGGGAGACCCAGTTCTTC.

The chain carries TRBV4-1 and TRBJ2-1; TRBD2 agrees at 7 bases. Germline values: CDR1 MGHRA, CDR2 YSYEKL. Germline trimming cut 0 bases from V and 10 bases from J; bases unmatched to any gene: 9. The CDR3 sequence is 15 residues long. This CDR3 is CASSQDSTSEGEQFF. The CDR3 nucleotides read TGCGCCAGCAGCCAAGATTCCACTAGCGAGGGCGAGCAGTTCTTC.

This clonotype was seen only a few times. The J gene is TRBJ2-1, the V gene TRBV21-1; the table's D gene call, TRBD2, was not cross checked with the DNA. TRBV21-1 is shown as a pseudogene. The CDR3 is made up of 19 amino acids. The CDR3 DNA is TGTGCCAGCAGCAATGAGCCCCCACAACTAGCGGACCGGTACAATGAGCAGTTCTTC. Its translation is CASSNEPPQLADRYNEQFF.

The J gene is TRBJ2-1, the V gene TRBV9; 9 bases agree with TRBD2. CDR1 and CDR2 (germline): SGDLS, YYNGEE. V was pared by 8 bases and J by 4 bases, with 7 bases of the junction left unmatched. The CDR3 is made up of 14 amino acids. The CDR3 DNA follows: TGTGCCAGGATGCGGGGGGGACCATACAATGAGCAGTTCTTC. Residues: CARMRGGPYNEQFF.

The chain employs TRBV20-1 and TRBJ2-3, with D maybe TRBD2 (6 bases). This CDR3 has 16 residues. Germline V gene sequence: CDR1 DFQATT, CDR2 SNEGSKA (reference sequence). V lost 5 bases to trimming and J lost 6 bases, with 24 bases between them. Here the CDR3 DNA reads TGCAGTGCTGGAGCCTCGGGGGAAAGACTCTGGGATACGCAGTATTTT. Its protein product is CSAGASGERLWDTQYF.

This clonotype appeared a few times. The gene calls are TRBV28 and TRBJ1-2; TRBD1 might be the D (6 bases). This CDR3 comprises 12 residues. V shed 2 bases and J shed 8 bases, with 9 bases lying between them. Germline V gene data show CDR1 as MDHEN and CDR2 as SYDVKM. Here the CDR3 DNA reads TGTGCCAGCAGTTTAACAGGGACAGGCTACACCTTC. Protein: CASSLTGTGYTF.

J is TRBJ1-1 and V is TRBV12-3 or TRBV12-4; D is unresolved. Trimming stripped 3 bases from V and 3 bases from J, with 8 bases between. The CDR3 totals 13 residues. The CDR3 protein is CASSLRRDTEAFF. The CDR3 coding sequence is TGTGCCAGCAGTTTGCGACGGGACACTGAAGCTTTCTTT.

This clonotype was recorded only once. CDR3 in amino acids: CASQSPSGTYEQYF. In DNA form, the CDR3 reads TGTGCCAGCCAATCCCCGAGCGGAACCTACGAGCAGTACTTC. This chain links TRBV28 with TRBJ2-7; D perhaps matches TRBD2 (5 bases). The germline V gene has CDR1 MDHEN and CDR2 SYDVKM. The CDR3 spans 14 residues. V was cut by 8 bases and J by 2 bases, with 16 bases left in between.

The V gene is TRBV6-5, the J gene TRBJ2-5; 10 bases are a match to TRBD2. Germline CDR1 and CDR2: MNHEY and SVGAGI. CDR3 size: 15 residues. After removal of 7 bases from V and 4 bases from J, the junction contained 9 bases not matched to a gene. CDR3 sequence: CASIGPLAGVETQYF. CDR3 bases: TGTGCCAGCATCGGCCCTCTAGCGGGGGTAGAGACCCAGTACTTC.

The rearrangement links TRBV5-4 to TRBJ2-1; D possibly corresponds to TRBD2 (5 bases). The V end lost 1 base, the J end lost 5 bases, and 10 bases lay between the germline ends. CDR1 and CDR2 (germline): SGHNT, YYREEE (reference sequence). The CDR3 has 14 residues. The CDR3 loop reads CASSLLAPNNEQFF. The DNA of the CDR3 is TGTGCCAGCAGCTTGCTAGCCCCTAACAATGAGCAGTTCTTC.

The genes are TRBV27 and TRBJ1-2, with D perhaps matching TRBD1 (6 bases). The V end was cut by 2 bases, the J end by 1 base, with 20 bases between. Germline V gives CDR1 MNHEY, CDR2 SMNVEV (reference sequence). The length of the CDR3 is 18 residues. CDR3 in amino acids: CASSLQGQGGGFNYGYTF. The CDR3 region has the DNA TGTGCCAGCAGTTTACAGGGGCAGGGCGGGGGGTTTAACTATGGCTACACCTTC.

V and J are TRBV7-2 and TRBJ2-3; 11 nucleotides align to TRBD2. Unmatched junction bases numbered 11, after V lost 3 bases and J lost 3 bases. Germline lookup yields CDR1 SGHTA and CDR2 FQGNSA. The CDR3 contains 18 residues. In DNA, the CDR3 is TGTGCCAGCAGCTTCCGACTACGTAGCGGGGGGGTGACAGATACGCAGTATTTT. Translating it yields CASSFRLRSGGVTDTQYF.

The chain joins TRBV4-2 to TRBJ2-5; D is unresolved. The CDR3 sequence is 14 residues long. Per the germline V gene, CDR1 is LGHNA and CDR2 is YNFKEQ. Trimming took 5 bases from V and 7 from J, leaving 17 bases between them. The DNA of the CDR3 is TGTGCCAGCAGCTACGATGGGCCCGGCGGGACCCAGTACTTC. This codes for CASSYDGPGGTQYF.

On this clonotype itself: The junction differs from germline at one of its ends, possibly a read error. The V and J genes are TRBV7-2 and TRBJ2-2, with 14 bases aligning to TRBD2. The CDR3 extends over 17 amino acids. CDR1 is SGHTA and CDR2 is FQGNSA in the germline V gene. In DNA, the CDR3 is TGTGCCAGCAGTTTAGGACTAGCGGGGGGACCGGACGGGGAGCTGTTTTTT. Translating it yields CASSLGLAGGPDGELFF. The whole variable domain, remainder taken from reference TRBV7-2 and TRBJ2-2, is GAGVSQSPSNKVTEKGKDVELRCDPISGHTALYWYRQSLGQGLEFLIYFQGNSAPDKSGLPSDRFSAERTGGSVSTLTIQRTQQEDSAVYLCASSLGLAGGPDGELFFGEGSRLTVL.

This chain links TRBV7-2 with TRBJ2-3; 12 bases line up with TRBD2. The V segment lost 5 bases and the J segment 2 bases; nucleotides outside the gene matches: 2. This CDR3 region has 15 residues. Germline V gene data show CDR1 as SGHTA and CDR2 as FQGNSA. The CDR3 loop is CASSGTSGLTDTQYF. CDR3 bases: TGTGCCAGCAGCGGGACTAGCGGGCTCACAGATACGCAGTATTTT.

This clonotype showed up just a few times. The chain couples TRBV12-3 or TRBV12-4 to TRBJ2-3, with a tentative D call TRBD1 (8 bases). CDR3 length: 16 amino acids. The ends were cut back, 4 bases at V and 3 bases at J, with 17 bases in the middle. CDR3 loop: CASSSTGQGGTDTQYF. CDR3 in DNA: TGTGCCAGCAGTTCTACCGGACAGGGAGGGACAGATACGCAGTATTTT.

The genes are TRBV7-9 and TRBJ1-1; D perhaps matches TRBD1 (6 bases). Looked up from germline, CDR1 is SEHNR and CDR2 is FQNEAQ (reference sequence). The CDR3 contains 13 residues. The germline V and J ends were trimmed by 6 bases and 6 bases, with 14 bases remaining between them. CDR3 residues: CASSPGQGSEAFF. The CDR3 DNA reads TGTGCCAGCAGTCCGGGCCAGGGGTCTGAAGCTTTCTTT.

This CDR3 reads CASSPGLSSGSPLHF. CDR3 sequence (DNA): TGTGCCAGCAGTCCCGGACTATCTTCAGGCTCACCCCTCCACTTT. The chain recombines TRBV6-5 with TRBJ1-6; D uncertain. The CDR3 runs to 15 residues. V lost 5 bases and J lost 10, with 18 bases in between. CDR1 is MNHEY, CDR2 SVGAGI, per germline.